One TCR beta chain is described in this entry. This same CDR3 is encoded by further DNA sequences in the sample. The data were obtained in a study of shared clonotypes between healthy human individuals. The protocol was immunoSEQ multiplex PCR, while the TCRdb copy is restricted to in-frame clones and leaves out a portion. The profile shows about 2.5 million clones, around 90% of them singletons. Germline V lookup: CDR1 KGHSY, CDR2 FQNENV. The CDR3 loop spans 13 amino acids. V gave up 4 bases and J gave up 1 base, with 8 bases separating them. V usage is TRBV16 and J usage is TRBJ2-7; possible D gene TRBD1, 6 bases. The receptor's source is a man between 18 and 29 years old in good health. Some clones in this sample may be carry-over from other donors' samples. The sequencing sample was made of naive CD4+ T cells from PBMCs. Subset denoted: CD45RA+ positively selected. The CDR3 DNA sequence: TGTGCCAGCAGCCTCGGACAGTCCTACGAGCAGTACTTC. The encoded protein is CASSLGQSYEQYF.